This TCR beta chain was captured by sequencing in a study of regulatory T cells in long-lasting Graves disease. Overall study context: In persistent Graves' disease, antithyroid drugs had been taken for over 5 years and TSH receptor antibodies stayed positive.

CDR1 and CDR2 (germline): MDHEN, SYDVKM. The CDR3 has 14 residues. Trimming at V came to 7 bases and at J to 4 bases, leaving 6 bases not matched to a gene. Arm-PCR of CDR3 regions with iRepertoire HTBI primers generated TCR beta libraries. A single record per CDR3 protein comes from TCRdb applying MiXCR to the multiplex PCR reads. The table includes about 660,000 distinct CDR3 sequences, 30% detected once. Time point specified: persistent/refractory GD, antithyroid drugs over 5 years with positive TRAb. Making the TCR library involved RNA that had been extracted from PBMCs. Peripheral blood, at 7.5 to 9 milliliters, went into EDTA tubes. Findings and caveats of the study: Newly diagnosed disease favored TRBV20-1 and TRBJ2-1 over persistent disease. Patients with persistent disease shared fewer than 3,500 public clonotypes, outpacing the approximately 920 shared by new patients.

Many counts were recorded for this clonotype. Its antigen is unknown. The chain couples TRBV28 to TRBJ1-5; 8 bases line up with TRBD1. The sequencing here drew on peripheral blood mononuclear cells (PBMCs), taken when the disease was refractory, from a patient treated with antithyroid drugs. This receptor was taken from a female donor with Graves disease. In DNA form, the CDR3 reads TGTGCCAGCAACGTCTGGGACAGGAATCAGCCCCAGCATTTT. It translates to CASNVWDRNQPQHF.